This TCR beta chain appears in the sequencing data of a study of cytomegalovirus exposure and HLA in healthy donors. Study summary: The 110 million or so unique TCR beta sequences, from about 190 million T cells, were found by an earlier analysis.

The CDR3 sequence is 15 residues long. Trimming removed 5 bases at V and 3 bases at J, with 14 bases between. CDR1 MNHEY and CDR2 SMNVEV come from the germline V gene (reference sequence). PCR used 60 Vbeta primers and 13 Jbeta primers. The method was immunoSEQ multiplex PCR; TCRdb's version includes in-frame clones alone and lacks a portion of them. The sample gives some 150,000 clones, roughly 75% of which show up once; roughly 2.2% is in the top ten. The chain joins TRBV27 to TRBJ1-5; D is perhaps TRBD1 (5 bases). This TCR came from a man aged 25 to 40 in good health and CMV-seronegative. Sequencing was carried out using PBMCs. The CDR3 nucleotides read TGTGCCAGCAGTACCACCAGGGCTCCCAATCAGCCCCAGCATTTT. This encodes CASSTTRAPNQPQHF.